These T cell receptor beta chains were read from a single sample in a study of regulatory T cells in long-lasting Graves disease. Via MiXCR, TCRdb re-called the multiplex PCR reads, giving one row per CDR3 protein. Of some 330,000 distinct CDR3 sequences in the sample, 20% to 25% were seen once. The source was peripheral blood mononuclear cells (PBMCs), collected when the disease was refractory, from a patient treated with antithyroid drugs. Receptors were obtained from a woman aged 40 to 55 with Graves disease. The CDR3 runs from the conserved cysteine through the conserved F or W. The D gene is left open where the match is weak. Size values are once, few and many counts, or a class for expanded clones, and some rows have none.

D | size | J | V | CDR3 | DNA
. | many | TRBJ1-4 | TRBV11-1 | CASSPLDTVALATNEKLFF | TGTGCCAGCAGCCCGCTTGACACCGTGGCCCTCGCAACTAATGAAAAACTGTTTTTT
. | . | TRBJ2-2 | TRBV28 | CASSLGPGSLNTGELFF | TGTGCCAGCAGTTTAGGTCCCGGATCCCTTAACACCGGGGAGCTGTTTTTT
TRBD1 | many | TRBJ2-7 | TRBV20-1 | CSAPRGGTASYEQYF | TGCAGTGCTCCCAGAGGTGGGACAGCCTCCTACGAGCAGTACTTC
TRBD2 | . | TRBJ2-6 | TRBV28 | CASTQSGGSGANVLTF | TGTGCCAGCACCCAGAGCGGGGGTTCTGGGGCCAACGTCCTGACTTTC
. | once | TRBJ2-7 | TRBV28 | CASSLRRASSYEQYF | TGTGCCAGCAGCCTAAGACGGGCGAGCTCCTACGAGCAGTACTTC
. | few | TRBJ2-7 | TRBV20-1 | CSASWQFGEQYF | TGCAGTGCGAGCTGGCAGTTTGGCGAGCAGTACTTC
. | . | TRBJ2-3 | TRBV20-1 | CSAAWDTQYF | TGCAGTGCTGCCTGGGATACGCAGTATTTT
TRBD2 | many | TRBJ2-7 | TRBV2 | CASSGGRSPTYEQYF | TGTGCCAGCAGCGGGGGGAGGAGTCCGACCTACGAGCAGTACTTC
TRBD1 | . | TRBJ1-6 | TRBV7-9 | CASSPTGSNSPLHF | TGTGCCAGCAGCCCGACAGGGTCAAATTCACCCCTCCACTTT
. | many | TRBJ2-5 | TRBV28 | CASSQGMETQYF | TGTGCCAGCAGTCAGGGGATGGAGACCCAGTACTTC
. | many | TRBJ1-2 | TRBV7-9 | CASSKDSDGYTF | TGTGCCAGCAGCAAGGACAGCGATGGCTACACCTTC
. | few | TRBJ2-5 | TRBV7-9 | CASRPILAPIPETQYF | TGTGCCAGCAGACCGATCTTGGCCCCCATCCCAGAGACCCAGTACTTC
. | many | TRBJ1-5 | TRBV28 | CASSAPSWPQHF | TGTGCCAGCAGTGCCCCGTCGTGGCCCCAGCATTTT
TRBD2 | few | TRBJ2-7 | TRBV10-2 | CASSEWGSWTSVSYEQYF | TGCGCCAGCAGTGAGTGGGGATCCTGGACTAGCGTTTCCTACGAGCAGTACTTC
. | . | TRBJ2-3 | TRBV28 | CASSSFSVLDTQYF | TGTGCCAGCAGTTCGTTTTCAGTCCTGGATACGCAGTATTTT
TRBD1 | many | TRBJ1-2 | TRBV28 | CASSPGQVRGGYTF | TGTGCCAGCAGTCCGGGACAGGTCCGAGGTGGCTACACCTTC